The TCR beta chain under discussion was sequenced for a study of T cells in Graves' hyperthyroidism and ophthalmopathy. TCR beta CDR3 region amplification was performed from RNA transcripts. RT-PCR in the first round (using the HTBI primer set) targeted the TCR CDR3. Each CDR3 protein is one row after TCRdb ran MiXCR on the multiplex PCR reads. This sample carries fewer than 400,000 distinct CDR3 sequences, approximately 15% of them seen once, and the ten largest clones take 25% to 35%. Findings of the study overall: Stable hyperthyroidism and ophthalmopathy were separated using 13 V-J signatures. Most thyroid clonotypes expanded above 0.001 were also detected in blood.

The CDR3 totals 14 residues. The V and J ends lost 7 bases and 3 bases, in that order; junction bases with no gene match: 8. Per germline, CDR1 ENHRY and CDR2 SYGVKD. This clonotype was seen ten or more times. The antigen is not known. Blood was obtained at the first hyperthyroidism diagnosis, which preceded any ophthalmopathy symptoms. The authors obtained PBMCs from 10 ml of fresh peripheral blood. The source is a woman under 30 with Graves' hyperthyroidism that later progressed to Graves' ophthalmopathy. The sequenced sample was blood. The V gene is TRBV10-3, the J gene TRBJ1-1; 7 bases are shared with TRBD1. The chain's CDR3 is CAIKRQGDDTEAFF. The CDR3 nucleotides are TGTGCCATCAAACGACAGGGTGATGACACTGAAGCTTTCTTT.